These 24 T cell receptor beta chains were sequenced from one sample in a study of T cell responses to AZD1222 COVID-19 vaccine. Only in-frame clones appear in the TCRdb table, and some are missing; sequencing was by immunoSEQ multiplex PCR. The sample shows 95,000 to 150,000 clones, 89% of them seen only once. The starting material was peripheral blood, obtained on day 0 of AZD1222 vaccination. The origin of the receptors is an adult in good health.

This sequence joins TRBV6-6 and TRBJ2-7, with 9 bases identical to TRBD1. V dropped 5 bases and J dropped 4; count of bases not matched to a gene: 9. Germline V CDR1 and CDR2: MNHNY, SVGAGI (reference sequence). The CDR3 consists of 15 residues. CDR3 bases: TGTGCCAGCAGTATGACAGGGGGGATTTCTTACGAGCAGTACTTC. Protein product: CASSMTGGISYEQYF.

J is TRBJ2-1 and V is TRBV28, with TRBD2 matching over 15 bases. This CDR3 spans 17 amino acids. Unmatched junction bases numbered 12, after V lost 6 bases and J lost 9 bases. CDR1 is MDHEN and CDR2 is SYDVKM in the germline V gene. The DNA for the CDR3 is TGTGCCAGCAGCCCCCGGTGGACTAGCGGGGGGGGGCCTGAGCAGTTCTTC. It codes for CASSPRWTSGGGPEQFF. The variable domain in full, with the rest retrieved from reference TRBV28 and TRBJ2-1, is DVKVTQSSRYLVKRTGEKVFLECVQDMDHENMFWYRQDPGLGLRLIYFSYDVKMKEKGDIPEGYSVSREKKERFSLILESASTNQTSMYLCASSPRWTSGGGPEQFFGPGTRLTVL.

The chain recombines TRBV28 with TRBJ2-7; 10 nucleotides agree with TRBD1. Germline V gene lookup returns CDR1 MDHEN and CDR2 SYDVKM. CDR3 length: 15 amino acids. The V segment lost 4 bases and the J segment 2 bases; nucleotides outside the gene matches: 5. CDR3 bases: TGTGCCAGCAGTTCCGGAGGGACAGGGGCCTACGAGCAGTACTTC. Translation gives CASSSGGTGAYEQYF. The full variable domain, in which reference TRBV28 and TRBJ2-7 provide the parts outside the CDR3, is DVKVTQSSRYLVKRTGEKVFLECVQDMDHENMFWYRQDPGLGLRLIYFSYDVKMKEKGDIPEGYSVSREKKERFSLILESASTNQTSMYLCASSSGGTGAYEQYFGPGTRLTVT.

This clone was detected only once. The V gene is TRBV18, the J gene TRBJ2-1; maybe TRBD2 (6 bases). The CDR3 sequence is 15 residues long. Deletions cut 3 bases from V and 7 bases from J, with 16 bases between. Germline CDR1 and CDR2: KGHSH and LQKENI. CDR3 DNA sequence: TGTGCCAGCTCACCGCCTAGCGAGAGGTGGAATGAGCAGTTCTTC. This encodes CASSPPSERWNEQFF.

The genes are TRBV27 and TRBJ1-2, with unresolved D. Germline-derived CDR1 and CDR2 are MNHEY and SMNVEV (reference sequence). This CDR3 region has 14 residues. Deletions cut 4 bases from V and 2 bases from J, with 11 bases between. CDR3 loop: CASSSPTGNYGYTF. The CDR3 coding sequence is TGTGCCAGCAGTTCTCCGACGGGAAACTATGGCTACACCTTC.

The chain has TRBV10-1 and TRBJ2-2, with D possibly matching TRBD1 (6 bases). Germline lookup yields CDR1 WNHNN and CDR2 SYGVQD (reference sequence). Trimming removed 4 bases at V and 3 bases at J, with 12 bases between. The CDR3 is 15 amino acids. CDR3 bases: TGCGCCAGCAGTGTCCAGGGGATGTACACCGGGGAGCTGTTTTTT. It encodes CASSVQGMYTGELFF.

This clone turned up a few times. The V call is TRBV10-3, the J call TRBJ2-5; D not certain. CDR1 and CDR2 (germline): ENHRY, SYGVKD. This CDR3 has 13 amino acids. Trimming took 4 bases from V and 5 from J, leaving 11 bases between them. The CDR3 DNA is TGTGCCATCAGTGGGCAAATGGGGGAGACCCAGTACTTC. Its protein is CAISGQMGETQYF.

Concerning this clone itself: The sample has other DNA sequences that encode this CDR3 too. This chain connects TRBV18 to TRBJ1-1; weak D call: TRBD1 (6 bases). The CDR3 spans 13 residues. CDR1 and CDR2 (germline): KGHSH, LQKENI. V was cut by 6 bases and J by 3 bases, with 11 bases left in between. The CDR3 loop reads CASSPPGDTEAFF. Here the CDR3 DNA reads TGTGCCAGCTCGCCCCCAGGGGACACTGAAGCTTTCTTT.

This clone occurred once. The rearrangement uses TRBV27 and TRBJ1-1; possibly TRBD1 for D (5 bases). This CDR3 has 13 amino acids. Germline V gene lookup returns CDR1 MNHEY and CDR2 SMNVEV (reference sequence). Trimming pared 6 bases from V and 1 base from J, leaving 9 bases between. CDR3 DNA: TGTGCCAGCAGGTGGGGCGGGAACACTGAAGCTTTCTTT. It yields the protein CASRWGGNTEAFF.

This rearrangement joins TRBV3-1 (or the pseudogene TRBV3-2) to TRBJ2-1; D remains ambiguous. The CDR3 consists of 18 residues. V was trimmed by 0 bases and J by 4 bases, leaving 19 bases between them. Germline V CDR1 and CDR2: LGHDT, YNNKEL (reference sequence). The CDR3 DNA reads TGTGCCAGCAGCCAAGAACTAATGCTCACAGCATCATACAATGAGCAGTTCTTC. Protein product: CASSQELMLTASYNEQFF.

V and J are TRBV11-3 and TRBJ1-3; 7 nucleotides line up with TRBD1. This CDR3 comprises 15 residues. Germline CDR1 is SGHNT and CDR2 is YENEEA. V dropped 4 bases and J dropped 1; count of bases not matched to a gene: 4. The CDR3 region is CASSSSTGSGNTIYF. CDR3 in DNA: TGTGCCAGCAGCTCCTCGACAGGGTCTGGAAACACCATATATTTT.

The gene calls are TRBV19 and TRBJ2-5, with TRBD2 as a possible D gene (5 bases). Germline CDR1 LNHDA, CDR2 SQIVND (reference sequence). The V gene lost 1 base and the J gene lost 5 bases, with 11 bases spanning the gap. The CDR3 is 14 amino acids. As DNA, the CDR3 is TGTGCCAGTAGTATAGGAGCGGCTAAGGAGACCCAGTACTTC. Amino acid sequence: CASSIGAAKETQYF.

This clone was seen once. The chain has TRBV27 and TRBJ2-7; no clear D. Germline lookup yields CDR1 MNHEY and CDR2 SMNVEV (reference sequence). The length of the CDR3 is 13 residues. With 5 bases removed from V and 1 base from J, the gap between germline ends came to 9 bases. The CDR3 coding sequence is TGTGCCAGCAGTCCCCGGGTATCCTACGAGCAGTACTTC. Translation: CASSPRVSYEQYF.

The rearrangement joins TRBV10-2 to TRBJ2-7; TRBD2 matches at 13 bases. Germline V gene data show CDR1 as WSHSY and CDR2 as SAAADI. The CDR3 length is 18 residues. The ends lost 3 bases at V and 0 bases at J; junction bases unmatched: 8. CDR3 in DNA: TGCGCCAGCAGTGACCGATACGGGACTAGCGGGAACTCCTACGAGCAGTACTTC. Translated, it gives CASSDRYGTSGNSYEQYF.

The CDR3 bases are TGTGCCAGCAGTTTATTCGGACAGGGAATGGATGAAAAACTGTTTTTT. Protein product: CASSLFGQGMDEKLFF. The gene calls are TRBV28 and TRBJ1-4; 8 bases fit TRBD1. With V trimmed by 1 base and J by 6 bases, 7 bases remained unmatched. Per the germline V gene, CDR1 is MDHEN and CDR2 is SYDVKM. This CDR3 has 16 amino acids.

V and J are TRBV5-1 and TRBJ2-3; no clear D. Germline V gene data show CDR1 as SGHRS and CDR2 as YFSETQ. V lost 5 bases, J lost 0 bases, and 10 bases lay in between. The length of the CDR3 is 14 residues. The chain's CDR3 is CASSFQPSTDTQYF. The DNA for the CDR3 is TGCGCCAGCAGTTTCCAGCCTAGCACAGATACGCAGTATTTT.

V is TRBV18 and J is TRBJ2-7; D unclear. Trimming left V 2 bases short and J 0 bases short, with 8 bases between. There are 14 residues in the CDR3. The germline V gene has CDR1 KGHSH and CDR2 LQKENI. This chain's CDR3 is CASSPAVSSYEQYF. In nucleotides, the CDR3 is TGTGCCAGCTCACCAGCCGTTAGCTCCTACGAGCAGTACTTC.

This clone appeared a single time. CDR3 sequence: CASGLGAYEQYF. The CDR3 DNA reads as TGTGCCAGCGGTTTGGGAGCCTACGAGCAGTACTTC. The J gene is TRBJ2-7, the V gene TRBV6-2 or TRBV6-3, with D maybe TRBD2 (5 bases). This CDR3 is built from 12 residues. The V end was cut by 8 bases, the J end by 2 bases, with 10 bases between. Germline V gives CDR1 MNHEY, CDR2 SVGEGT.

The CDR3 here is CASSPPTATNEKLFF. DNA for the CDR3: TGTGCCAGCAGTCCCCCGACTGCAACTAATGAAAAACTGTTTTTT. The V and J genes are TRBV28 and TRBJ1-4; D unclear. V was pared by 5 bases and J by 0 bases, with 10 bases between. Germline CDR1 MDHEN, CDR2 SYDVKM. The CDR3 runs to 15 residues. The variable domain in full, with the rest retrieved from reference TRBV28 and TRBJ1-4, is DVKVTQSSRYLVKRTGEKVFLECVQDMDHENMFWYRQDPGLGLRLIYFSYDVKMKEKGDIPEGYSVSREKKERFSLILESASTNQTSMYLCASSPPTATNEKLFFGSGTQLSVL.

This sequence joins TRBV5-8 and TRBJ1-5, with D unresolved. V dropped 1 base and J dropped 3 bases, with 5 bases sitting between them. CDR3 size: 13 residues. Per the germline V gene, CDR1 is SGHTS and CDR2 is YDEGEE. The CDR3 DNA reads as TGTGCCAGCAGCTTGATAGACAATCAGCCCCAGCATTTT. This translates into CASSLIDNQPQHF.

The V and J genes are TRBV18 and TRBJ1-1, with D perhaps TRBD1 (5 bases). Germline lookup yields CDR1 KGHSH and CDR2 LQKENI. The V end lost 0 bases, the J end lost 6 bases, and 11 bases lay between the germline ends. The length of the CDR3 is 14 residues. CDR3 sequence reads: CASSPPARVAEAFF. DNA for the CDR3: TGTGCCAGCTCACCACCAGCCAGGGTGGCTGAAGCTTTCTTT.

The V gene is TRBV19, the J gene TRBJ1-5; D not certain. V was trimmed by 8 bases and J by 2 bases, leaving 16 bases between them. The CDR3 totals 15 residues. Germline V gives CDR1 LNHDA, CDR2 SQIVND (reference sequence). The DNA of the CDR3 is TGTGCCAGTGCCCCGGCAGGTAGGGGCAATCAGCCCCAGCATTTT. Protein: CASAPAGRGNQPQHF.

The chain is built from TRBV9 and TRBJ1-1; unclear D gene. Between the trimmed V and J ends, which lost 3 bases and 8 bases, there was a span of 11 bases. The CDR3 has 12 residues. From germline, CDR1 is SGDLS and CDR2 YYNGEE. In nucleotides, the CDR3 is TGTGCCAGCAGCGCCCAACGGGGAGAAGCTTTCTTT. Translating gives CASSAQRGEAFF.

The rearrangement links TRBV6-5 to TRBJ1-4, with D possibly being TRBD1 (6 bases). Germline CDR1 MNHEY, CDR2 SVGAGI. V was cut by 9 bases and J by 3 bases, with 17 bases left in between. The length of the CDR3 is 15 residues. The CDR3 nucleotides read TGTGCCAGTCGAAACAGGGTTTTCGCTAATGAAAAACTGTTTTTT. Amino acids: CASRNRVFANEKLFF.